Listed here is a single TCR beta chain. Other DNA sequences in this specimen translate into the identical CDR3. It was CD45RO-negative cells, positively selected for CCR7, that made up naive CD8 cells, with terminally differentiated effector memory CD45RA+ cells excluded. Researchers divided each subset's genomic DNA evenly across several immunoSEQ plates. TCRdb's table, derived via immunoSEQ multiplex PCR, lists solely in-frame clones and lacks some. The table has approximately 2,200,000 clones, approximately 94% seen once. This specimen belongs to a study of shared clonotypes between healthy human individuals. Germline-derived CDR1 and CDR2 are SGDLS and YYNGEE. This CDR3 contains 14 residues. V lost 0 bases to trimming and J lost 0 bases, with 6 bases between them.

Specimen: naive CD8+ T cells from PBMCs. The V and J genes are TRBV9 and TRBJ1-1; weak D call: TRBD1 (5 bases). The receptor was isolated from a man aged 18 to 30 in good health. Some clones in this sample may be carry-over from other donors' samples. This CDR3 is CASSVGGVNTEAFF. DNA of the CDR3: TGTGCCAGCAGCGTAGGGGGCGTGAACACTGAAGCTTTCTTT.